This T cell receptor (beta chain) was identified during a study of blood T cells in healthy people across ages. Study-level findings and limits: No one knew whether donors had CMV, which possibly confounded expanded clonotype changes. Roughly linearly, TCR beta diversity per million T cells fell as age increased.

With each sample, at least 5 micrograms of total RNA were extracted. Alongside a J-beta primer mix, a sample-barcoded 5' primer served in a second PCR lasting about 7 to 12 cycles. Every cDNA was tagged by a template-switch adaptor with 12 random nucleotides. TCRdb processed the 5' RACE reads anew with MiXCR; each CDR3 protein has one entry. The table includes about 900,000 distinct CDR3 sequences, 62% detected once. In this sample, this clonotype turned up a few times. Its antigen is undetermined. The CDR3 is made up of 16 amino acids. The junction had 4 bases not matched to a gene; V was cut back by 4 bases and J by 0 bases. Per the germline V gene, CDR1 is SGHRS and CDR2 is YFSETQ.

The chain joins TRBV5-1 to TRBJ2-1; TRBD2 matches at 10 bases. The sequence derives from a young man in good health. Source material: blood. The CDR3 is CASSDQRGGSYNEQFF. Written as DNA, the CDR3 is TGCGCCAGCAGCGACCAGCGGGGGGGCTCCTACAATGAGCAGTTCTTC.